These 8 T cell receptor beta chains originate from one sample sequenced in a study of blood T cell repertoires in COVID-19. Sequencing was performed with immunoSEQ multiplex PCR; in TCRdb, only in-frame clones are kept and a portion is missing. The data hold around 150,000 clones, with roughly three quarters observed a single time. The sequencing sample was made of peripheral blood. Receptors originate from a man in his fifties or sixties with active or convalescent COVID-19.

The CDR3 is CATSDPSGGRTDTQYF. CDR3 bases: TGTGCCACCAGTGATCCCTCCGGCGGGAGAACAGATACGCAGTATTTT. This chain connects TRBV24-1 to TRBJ2-3, with 7 bases matching TRBD2. The CDR3 length is 16 residues. The J segment lost 3 bases and the V segment lost 3 bases, leaving 8 bases of the junction unmatched. CDR1 and CDR2 from the germline V gene are KGHDR and SFDVKD.

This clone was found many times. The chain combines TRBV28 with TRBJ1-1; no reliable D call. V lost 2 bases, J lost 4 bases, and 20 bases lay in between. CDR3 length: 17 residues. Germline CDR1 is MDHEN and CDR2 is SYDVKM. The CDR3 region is CASSLALREPSGTEAFF. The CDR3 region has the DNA TGTGCCAGCAGTTTAGCATTGCGGGAACCCTCGGGCACTGAAGCTTTCTTT.

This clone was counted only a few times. CDR3 coding DNA: TGTGCCAGCAGTGTAAGTGGGGGCTCGGATTCACCCCTCCACTTT. Its translation is CASSVSGGSDSPLHF. This rearrangement joins TRBV2 to TRBJ1-6, with a tentative D call TRBD1 (6 bases). The CDR3 covers 15 residues. V was shortened by 4 bases and J by 8 bases, with 15 bases between the two germline ends. The germline CDR1 and CDR2 sequences are SNHLY and FYNNEI.

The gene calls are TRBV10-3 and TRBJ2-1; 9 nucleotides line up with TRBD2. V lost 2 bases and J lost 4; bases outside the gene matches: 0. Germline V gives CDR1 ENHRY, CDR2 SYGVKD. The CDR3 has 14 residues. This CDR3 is CAISELAGYNEQFF. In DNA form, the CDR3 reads TGTGCCATCAGTGAGCTAGCGGGGTACAATGAGCAGTTCTTC.

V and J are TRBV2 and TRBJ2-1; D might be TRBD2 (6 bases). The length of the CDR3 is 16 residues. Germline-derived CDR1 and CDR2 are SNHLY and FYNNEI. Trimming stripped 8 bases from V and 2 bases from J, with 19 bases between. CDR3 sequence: CASGYRDLTTYNEQFF. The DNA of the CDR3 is TGTGCCAGCGGTTACCGGGACTTGACTACCTACAATGAGCAGTTCTTC.

The CDR3 sequence: CASYYGGGGKETQYF. DNA for the CDR3: TGTGCCAGCTACTACGGCGGGGGAGGGAAAGAGACCCAGTACTTC. V and J are TRBV28 and TRBJ2-5, with 7 bases lining up with TRBD2. The CDR3 runs 15 residues. Per the germline V gene, CDR1 is MDHEN and CDR2 is SYDVKM. Unmatched junction bases numbered 12, after V lost 8 bases and J lost 3 bases.

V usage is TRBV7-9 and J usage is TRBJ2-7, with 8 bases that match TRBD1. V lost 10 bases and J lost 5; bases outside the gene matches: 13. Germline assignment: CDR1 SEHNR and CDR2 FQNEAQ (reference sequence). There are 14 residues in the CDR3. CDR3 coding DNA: TGTGCCATCAGTGGCGGGACAGGTCCTAACGAGCAGTACTTC. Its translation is CAISGGTGPNEQYF. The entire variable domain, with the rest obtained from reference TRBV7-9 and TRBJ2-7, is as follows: DTGVSQNPRHKITKRGQNVTFRCDPISEHNRLYWYRQTLGQGPEFLTYFQNEAQLEKSRLLSDRFSAERPKGSFSTLEIQRTEQGDSAMYLCAISGGTGPNEQYFGPGTRLTVT.

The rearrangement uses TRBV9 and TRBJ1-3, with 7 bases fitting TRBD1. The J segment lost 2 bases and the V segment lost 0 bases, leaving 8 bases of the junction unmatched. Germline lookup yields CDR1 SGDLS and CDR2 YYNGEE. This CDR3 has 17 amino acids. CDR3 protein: CASSVGGGTATGNTIYF. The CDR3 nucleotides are TGTGCCAGCAGCGTAGGCGGCGGGACAGCGACTGGAAACACCATATATTTT.